This T cell receptor beta chain stems from a study of cytotoxic CD8 clonotypes in ibrutinib-treated CLL. Study as a whole: Investigators reported approximately 25 partial and 2 complete responses; after median about six years, roughly 15 patients remained remitted and approximately twelve progressed. The study, taken as a whole, reports: Shared public clonotypes were rare, and on treatment they either got smaller or stayed the same. Clonality increased with ibrutinib response but returned toward baseline at progression.

Depths of 1 in 200,000 to 1 in 1 million T cells were the sequencing target. Some clones are missing from TCRdb's copy, which holds only in-frame ones; the method was immunoSEQ multiplex PCR. The sample contains some 290,000 clones, almost 80% of which appear only once. Details on this clone: Its matching antigen is unknown.

This TCR derives from a human donor with chronic lymphocytic leukemia. The sequenced sample was PBMCs, obtained before ibrutinib treatment.

CDR3 DNA sequence: TGCAGTGCTAGTGGGAGGACTGAAGCTTTCTTT. As protein: CSASGRTEAFF. V is TRBV20-1 and J is TRBJ1-1; no clear D gene. The CDR3 consists of 11 residues. V was trimmed by 3 bases and J by 5 bases, leaving 7 bases between them. Looked up from germline, CDR1 is DFQATT and CDR2 is SNEGSKA (reference sequence).